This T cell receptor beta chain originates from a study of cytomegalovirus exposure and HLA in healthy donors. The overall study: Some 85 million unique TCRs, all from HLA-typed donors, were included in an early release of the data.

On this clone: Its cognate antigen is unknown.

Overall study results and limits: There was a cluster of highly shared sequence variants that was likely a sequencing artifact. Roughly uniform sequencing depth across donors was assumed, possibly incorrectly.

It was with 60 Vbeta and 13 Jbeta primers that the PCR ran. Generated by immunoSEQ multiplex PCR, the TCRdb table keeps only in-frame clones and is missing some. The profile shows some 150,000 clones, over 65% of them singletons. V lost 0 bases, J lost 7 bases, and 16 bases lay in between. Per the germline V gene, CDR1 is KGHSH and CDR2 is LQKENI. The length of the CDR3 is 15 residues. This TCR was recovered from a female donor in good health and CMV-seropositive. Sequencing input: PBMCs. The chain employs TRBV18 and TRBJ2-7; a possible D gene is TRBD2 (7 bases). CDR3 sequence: CASSPPRGGAGEQYF. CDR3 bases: TGTGCCAGCTCACCACCACGAGGGGGGGCCGGGGAGCAGTACTTC.